Listed below are T cell receptor beta chains from one sample, sequenced in a study of OX40 agonist ivuxolimab in advanced cancers. TCRdb's table, derived via immunoSEQ multiplex PCR, lists solely in-frame clones and lacks some. The table records about 84,000 clones, approximately 95% of them present only once. The material sequenced was CD4+ or CD8+ T cells sorted from blood, taken in a trial of the OX40 agonist ivuxolimab. The receptors shown here come from an adult with an advanced solid tumor such as melanoma, head and neck, liver or kidney cancer. The CDR3 runs from the conserved cysteine through the conserved F or W.

>TRBV4-2|TRBJ1-5
CASSLDGTYSNQPQHF
>TRBV19|TRBJ2-5
CASSIALFGRGETQYF
>TRBV6-6|TRBJ1-1
CASSYSSGDTEAFF
>TRBV7-3|TRBJ2-3
CASSPGGGPTDTQYF
>TRBV19|TRBJ2-7
CASRGLAGSSYEQYF
>TRBV27|TRBJ2-7
CASSFQGLEQYF
>TRBV5-6|TRBJ1-4
CASSLEDRDPTEKLFF
>TRBV28|TRBJ2-1
CASRWGQGSYNEQFF
>TRBV5-1|TRBJ2-1
CASSPPGRPPYNEQFF
>TRBV19|TRBJ1-1
CASSPGRNTEAFF
>TRBV19|TRBJ1-2
CASRVWNHFYGYTF
>TRBV5-1|TRBJ2-7
CASSLDRDRGFYEQYF
>TRBV29-1|TRBJ2-7
CSVGYLAGGYEQYF
>TRBV4-2|TRBJ2-1
CASSQELAISNEQFF
>TRBV14|TRBJ2-7
CASSPGTGKTEQYF
>TRBV4-3|TRBJ2-4
CASSQAVADLKNIQYF
>TRBV6-5|TRBJ1-6
CASSPGTGPSPLHF
>TRBV4-2|TRBJ2-2
CASRRTGTNTGELFF
>TRBV13|TRBJ1-5
CASRLGGQPQHF
>TRBV5-6|TRBJ1-5
CASSSRGYQPQHF
>TRBV4-3|TRBJ1-1
CASSQEAFRGSREAFF
>TRBV15|TRBJ2-3
CATSANKGGTDTQYF
>TRBV4-3|TRBJ1-1
CASSRSGENTEAFF
>TRBV28|TRBJ2-1
CASSARLAQSSYNEQFF
>TRBV21-1|TRBJ1-2
CASSKGGDSFFYGYTF
>TRBV27|TRBJ2-5
CASSFGTGNRETQYF
>TRBV27|TRBJ1-5
CASREVSGASNQPQHF
>TRBV7-3|TRBJ2-7
CASSLAGQAGSYEQYF
>TRBV13|TRBJ2-3
CASSLDGGRAADTQYF